This passage covers 10 T cell receptor beta chains from one sample sequenced in a study of T cell repertoires in cytomegalovirus infection. MiXCR was run by TCRdb on the reads, yielding one entry per CDR3 protein. The table records 250,000 or so distinct CDR3 sequences, about a sixth of them present only once. Sample: CD8+ T cells from PBMCs. These receptors were obtained from a human donor in good health (CMV status not recorded). Some clones in this sample may be carry-over from other donors' samples.

In its sample, this clonotype was seen once. In DNA, the CDR3 is TGTGCCAGCAGTCCCCGCTTCACCTACGAGCAGTACTTC. Protein product: CASSPRFTYEQYF. The rearrangement uses TRBV27 and TRBJ2-7; D call uncertain. The CDR3 spans 13 residues. Germline loops: CDR1 MNHEY, CDR2 SMNVEV (reference sequence). Trimming took 5 bases from V and 2 from J, leaving 10 bases between them.

This clonotype was seen many times. V usage is TRBV5-8 and J usage is TRBJ1-1; the D gene is possibly TRBD1 (5 bases). Germline CDR1 and CDR2: SGHTS and YDEGEE. The CDR3 sequence is 14 residues long. Trimming removed 4 bases at V and 1 base at J, with 11 bases between. This chain's CDR3 is CASSPGRSNTEAFF. The CDR3 nucleotides read TGTGCCAGCAGCCCGGGACGGTCGAACACTGAAGCTTTCTTT.

The gene calls are TRBV6-4 and TRBJ2-3; 9 nucleotides agree with TRBD1. V shed 0 bases and J 7 bases; nucleotides not matched to a gene: 5. CDR3 size: 15 residues. Germline V lookup: CDR1 MRHNA, CDR2 SNTAGT. In DNA, the CDR3 is TGTGCCAGCAGTGACTCGACCGGACAGGGGAATACGCAGTATTTT. This gives the protein CASSDSTGQGNTQYF.

This clonotype was found many times. This chain links TRBV7-2 with TRBJ2-7; 7 bases line up with TRBD1. Germline CDR1 reads SGHTA; CDR2 reads FQGNSA. Trimming took 5 bases from V and 7 from J; bases not matched to a gene: 14. There are 15 residues in the CDR3. CDR3 protein: CASSPPVRGLGEQYF. In nucleotides, the CDR3 is TGTGCCAGCAGCCCCCCGGTGAGGGGGCTGGGGGAGCAGTACTTC.

This clonotype came up many times. The chain recombines TRBV7-9 with TRBJ1-2; D not certain. The CDR3 sequence is 13 residues long. Trimming shortened V by 4 bases and J by 5 bases, and 11 bases separated the two germline ends. CDR1 is SEHNR, CDR2 FQNEAQ, per germline (reference sequence). The CDR3 spells CASSSDGPYGYTF. CDR3 bases: TGTGCCAGCAGCTCGGACGGACCGTATGGCTACACCTTC.

This clonotype was seen a few times. The CDR3 spells CASSYADSNTEAFF. DNA for the CDR3: TGTGCCAGCAGTTACGCCGACAGTAACACTGAAGCTTTCTTT. The V and J genes are TRBV6-5 and TRBJ1-1; a possible D gene is TRBD1 (5 bases). Germline assignment: CDR1 MNHEY and CDR2 SVGAGI. V was cut by 2 bases and J by 2 bases, with 9 bases left in between. The CDR3 loop spans 14 amino acids.

The sample holds many counts of this clonotype. The chain links TRBV7-2 to TRBJ1-1; D not resolved. Per germline, CDR1 SGHTA and CDR2 FQGNSA. This CDR3 has 17 residues. The V end was cut by 8 bases, the J end by 0 bases, with 22 bases between. This CDR3 is CASEPVGVLGMNTEAFF. CDR3 DNA sequence: TGTGCCAGCGAGCCGGTGGGTGTCCTCGGCATGAACACTGAAGCTTTCTTT.

The chain uses TRBV7-6 and TRBJ2-2; the match to TRBD1 covers 7 bases. The germline V gene encodes CDR1 SGHVS and CDR2 FNYEAQ. The length of the CDR3 is 13 residues. The V segment lost 5 bases and the J segment 6 bases; nucleotides outside the gene matches: 3. For the CDR3, the DNA is TGTGCCAGCAGCACTACAGGGGCCGGGGAGCTGTTTTTT. This gives the protein CASSTTGAGELFF.

This clonotype was detected a few times. This chain uses TRBV27 with TRBJ1-1; 8 bases line up with TRBD1. The V gene's germline CDR1 is MNHEY and CDR2 SMNVEV (reference sequence). The CDR3 loop spans 16 amino acids. The V gene end was trimmed by 8 bases and the J gene end by 6 bases; junction bases not matched to a gene: 17. Here the CDR3 DNA reads TGTGCCAGCGGGCGAACCTGGACAGGGAGGATAGCTGAAGCTTTCTTT. It encodes CASGRTWTGRIAEAFF.

The chain carries TRBV12-3 or TRBV12-4 and TRBJ2-7; D might be TRBD2 (5 bases). The CDR3 sequence is 14 residues long. Trimming cost V 2 bases and J 3 bases, with 11 bases left between them. CDR3: CASSLRGDLYEQYF. The CDR3 DNA is TGTGCCAGCAGTTTACGGGGAGATCTCTACGAGCAGTACTTC.